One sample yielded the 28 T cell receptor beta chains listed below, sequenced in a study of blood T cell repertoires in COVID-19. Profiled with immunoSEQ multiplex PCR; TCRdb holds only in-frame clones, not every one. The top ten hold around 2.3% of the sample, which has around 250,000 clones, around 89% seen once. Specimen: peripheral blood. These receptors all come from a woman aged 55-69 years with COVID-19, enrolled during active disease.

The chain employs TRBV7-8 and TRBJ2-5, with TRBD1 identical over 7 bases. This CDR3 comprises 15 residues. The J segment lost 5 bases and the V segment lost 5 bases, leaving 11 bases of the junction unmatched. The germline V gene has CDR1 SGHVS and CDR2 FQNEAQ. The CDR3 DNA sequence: TGTGCCAGCAGCGACCTTCAACAGGGGATGGAGACCCAGTACTTC. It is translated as CASSDLQQGMETQYF. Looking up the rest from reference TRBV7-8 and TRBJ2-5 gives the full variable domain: GAGVSQSPRYKVAKRGQDVALRCDPISGHVSLFWYQQALGQGPEFLTYFQNEAQLDKSGLPSDRFFAERPEGSVSTLKIQRTQQEDSAVYLCASSDLQQGMETQYFGPGTRLLVL.

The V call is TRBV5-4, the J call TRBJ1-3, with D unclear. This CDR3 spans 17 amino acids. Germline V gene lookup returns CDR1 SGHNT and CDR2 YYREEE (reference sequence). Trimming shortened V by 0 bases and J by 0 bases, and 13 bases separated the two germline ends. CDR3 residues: CASSLDSGFSSGNTIYF. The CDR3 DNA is TGTGCCAGCAGCTTGGACAGTGGATTCAGCTCTGGAAACACCATATATTTT.

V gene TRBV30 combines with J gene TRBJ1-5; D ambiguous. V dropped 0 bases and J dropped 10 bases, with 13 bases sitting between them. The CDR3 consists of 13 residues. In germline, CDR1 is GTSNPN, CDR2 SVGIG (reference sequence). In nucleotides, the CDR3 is TGTGCCTGGAGTGTTGTTTTGGGAGAACCCCAGCATTTT. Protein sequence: CAWSVVLGEPQHF.

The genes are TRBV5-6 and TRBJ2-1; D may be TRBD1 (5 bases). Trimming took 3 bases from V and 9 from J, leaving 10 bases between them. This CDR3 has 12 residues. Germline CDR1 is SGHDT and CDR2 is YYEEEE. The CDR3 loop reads CASSSRVAEQFF. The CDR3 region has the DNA TGTGCCAGCAGCTCCAGGGTAGCTGAGCAGTTCTTC.

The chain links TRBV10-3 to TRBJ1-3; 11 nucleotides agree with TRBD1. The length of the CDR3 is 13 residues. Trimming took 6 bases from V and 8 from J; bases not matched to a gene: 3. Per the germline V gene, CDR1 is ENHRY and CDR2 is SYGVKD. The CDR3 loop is CAIRDRGLDTIYF. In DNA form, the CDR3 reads TGTGCCATCAGGGACAGGGGGCTTGACACCATATATTTT.

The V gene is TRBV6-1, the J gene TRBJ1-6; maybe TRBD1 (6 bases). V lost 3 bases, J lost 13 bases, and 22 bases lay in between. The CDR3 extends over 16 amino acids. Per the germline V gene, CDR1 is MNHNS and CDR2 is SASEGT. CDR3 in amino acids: CASSDPLQGKMGPLHF. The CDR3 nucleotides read TGTGCCAGCAGTGACCCGCTACAGGGCAAGATGGGCCCCCTCCACTTT.

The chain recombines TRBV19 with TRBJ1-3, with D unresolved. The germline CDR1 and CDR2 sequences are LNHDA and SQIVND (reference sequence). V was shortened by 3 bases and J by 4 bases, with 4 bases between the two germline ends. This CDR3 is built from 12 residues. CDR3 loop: CASSIEGNTIYF. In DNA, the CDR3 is TGTGCCAGTAGTATCGAGGGAAACACCATATATTTT.

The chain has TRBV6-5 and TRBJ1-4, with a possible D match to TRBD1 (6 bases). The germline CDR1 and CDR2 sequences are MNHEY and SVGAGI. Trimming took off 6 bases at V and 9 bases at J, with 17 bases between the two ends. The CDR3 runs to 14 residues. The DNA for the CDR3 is TGTGCCAGCAGCTCCCCCGGGACAAGGAAAAAACTGTTTTTT. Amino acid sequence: CASSSPGTRKKLFF.

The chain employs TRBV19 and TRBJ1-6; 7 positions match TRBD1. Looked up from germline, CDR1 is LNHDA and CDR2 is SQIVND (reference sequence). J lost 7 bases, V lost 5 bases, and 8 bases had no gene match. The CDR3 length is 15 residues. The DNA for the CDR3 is TGTGCCAGTAGTCCCCCGGGACAGCGGAATTCACCCCTCCACTTT. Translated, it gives CASSPPGQRNSPLHF.

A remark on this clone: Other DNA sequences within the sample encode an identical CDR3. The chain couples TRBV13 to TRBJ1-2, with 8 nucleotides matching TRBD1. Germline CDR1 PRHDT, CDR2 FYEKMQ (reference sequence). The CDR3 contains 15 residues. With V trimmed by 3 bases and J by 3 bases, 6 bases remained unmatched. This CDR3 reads CASSFRDRPYYGYTF. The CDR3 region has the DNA TGTGCCAGCAGCTTCCGGGACAGGCCTTACTATGGCTACACCTTC.

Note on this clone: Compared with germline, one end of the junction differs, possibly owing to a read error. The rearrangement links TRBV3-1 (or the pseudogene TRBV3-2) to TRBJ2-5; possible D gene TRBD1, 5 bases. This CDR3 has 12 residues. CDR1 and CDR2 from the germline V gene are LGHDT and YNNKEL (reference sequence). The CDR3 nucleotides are TGTGCCAGCAGCCGTGGACAAGTGACCCAGTACTTC. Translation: CASSRGQVTQYF.

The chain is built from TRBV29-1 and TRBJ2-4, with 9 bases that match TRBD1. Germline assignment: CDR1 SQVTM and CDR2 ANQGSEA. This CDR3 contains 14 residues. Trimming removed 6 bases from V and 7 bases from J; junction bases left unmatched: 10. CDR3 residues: CSVIHGTGKNIQYF. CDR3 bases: TGCAGCGTAATCCACGGGACAGGGAAGAACATTCAGTACTTC.

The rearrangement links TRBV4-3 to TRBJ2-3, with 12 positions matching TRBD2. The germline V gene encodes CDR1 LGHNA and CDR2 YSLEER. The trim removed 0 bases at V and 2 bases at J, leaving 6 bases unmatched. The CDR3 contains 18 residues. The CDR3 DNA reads TGCGCCAGCAGCCAAGAGATCCCTAGCGGGGGGGACACAGATACGCAGTATTTT. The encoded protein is CASSQEIPSGGDTDTQYF.

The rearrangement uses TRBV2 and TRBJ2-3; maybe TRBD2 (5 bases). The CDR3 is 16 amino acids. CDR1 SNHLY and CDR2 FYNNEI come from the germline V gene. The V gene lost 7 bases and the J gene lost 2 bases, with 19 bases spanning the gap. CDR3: CASTRSSPGITDTQYF. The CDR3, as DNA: TGTGCCAGCACCCGAAGCTCCCCGGGGATCACAGATACGCAGTATTTT.

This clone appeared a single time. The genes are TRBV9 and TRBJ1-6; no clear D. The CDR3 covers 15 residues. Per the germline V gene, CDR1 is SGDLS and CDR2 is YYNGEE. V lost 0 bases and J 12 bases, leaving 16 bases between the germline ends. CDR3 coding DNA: TGTGCCAGCAGCGTAGGATCGACACTGCATGTACCCCTCCACTTT. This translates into CASSVGSTLHVPLHF.

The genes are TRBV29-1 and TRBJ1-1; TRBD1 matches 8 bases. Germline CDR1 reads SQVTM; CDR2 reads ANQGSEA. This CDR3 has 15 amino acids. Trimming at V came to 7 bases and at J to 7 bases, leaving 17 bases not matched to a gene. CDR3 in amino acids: CSATYRGIALYEAFF. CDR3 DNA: TGCAGCGCCACTTACAGGGGGATCGCCCTTTATGAAGCTTTCTTT.

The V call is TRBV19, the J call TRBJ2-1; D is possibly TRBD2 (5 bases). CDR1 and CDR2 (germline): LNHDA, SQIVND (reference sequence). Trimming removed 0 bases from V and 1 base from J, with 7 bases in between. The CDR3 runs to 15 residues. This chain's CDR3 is CASSIDPGSYNEQFF. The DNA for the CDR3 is TGTGCCAGTAGTATAGATCCGGGGTCCTACAATGAGCAGTTCTTC.

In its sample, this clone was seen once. The CDR3 is CASSTRDGRVTEAFF. CDR3 sequence (DNA): TGTGCCAGTAGTACCCGAGATGGGAGGGTTACTGAAGCTTTCTTT. J is TRBJ1-1 and V is TRBV19; D unclear. V shed 4 bases and J shed 5 bases, with 17 bases lying between them. In germline, CDR1 is LNHDA, CDR2 SQIVND (reference sequence). This CDR3 is built from 15 residues. The whole variable domain, remainder taken from reference TRBV19 and TRBJ1-1, is DGGITQSPKYLFRKEGQNVTLSCEQNLNHDAMYWYRQDPGQGLRLIYYSQIVNDFQKGDIAEGYSVSREKKESFPLTVTSAQKNPTAFYLCASSTRDGRVTEAFFGQGTRLTVV.

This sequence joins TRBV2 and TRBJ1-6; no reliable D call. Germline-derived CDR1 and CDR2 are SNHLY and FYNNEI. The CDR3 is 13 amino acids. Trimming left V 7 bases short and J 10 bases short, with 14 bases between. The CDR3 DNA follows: TGTGCCAGCAAAGACGGAGTGAGGTCACCCCTCCACTTT. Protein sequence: CASKDGVRSPLHF.

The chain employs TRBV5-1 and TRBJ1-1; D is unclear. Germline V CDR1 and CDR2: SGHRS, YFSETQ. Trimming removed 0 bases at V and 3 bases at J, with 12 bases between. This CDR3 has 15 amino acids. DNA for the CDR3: TGCGCCAGCAGCTTGGGCGGAGGGAGGGACACTGAAGCTTTCTTT. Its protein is CASSLGGGRDTEAFF.

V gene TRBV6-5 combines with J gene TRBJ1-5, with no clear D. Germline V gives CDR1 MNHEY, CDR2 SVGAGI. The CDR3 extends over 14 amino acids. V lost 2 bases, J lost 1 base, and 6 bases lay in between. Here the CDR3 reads CASSYARSNQPQHF. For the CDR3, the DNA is TGTGCCAGCAGTTACGCGCGGAGCAATCAGCCCCAGCATTTT.

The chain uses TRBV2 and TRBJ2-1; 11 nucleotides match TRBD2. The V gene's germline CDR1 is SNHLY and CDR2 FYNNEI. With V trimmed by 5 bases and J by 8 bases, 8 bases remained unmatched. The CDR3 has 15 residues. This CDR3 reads CASSLLAGVLDEQFF. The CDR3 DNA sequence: TGTGCCAGCAGTTTACTAGCGGGGGTGTTGGATGAGCAGTTCTTC. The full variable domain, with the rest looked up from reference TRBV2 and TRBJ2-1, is EPEVTQTPSHQVTQMGQEVILRCVPISNHLYFYWYRQILGQKVEFLVSFYNNEISEKSEIFDDQFSVERPDGSNFTLKIRSTKLEDSAMYFCASSLLAGVLDEQFFGPGTRLTVL.

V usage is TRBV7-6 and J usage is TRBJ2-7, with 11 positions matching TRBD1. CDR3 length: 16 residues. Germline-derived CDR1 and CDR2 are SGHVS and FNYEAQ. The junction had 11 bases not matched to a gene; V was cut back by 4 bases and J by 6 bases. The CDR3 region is CASSSRTGGYFTEQYF. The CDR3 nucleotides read TGTGCCAGCAGCTCCCGGACAGGGGGCTATTTTACCGAGCAGTACTTC.

CDR3 amino acids: CAISAKGEDYGYTF. The CDR3 nucleotides read TGTGCCATCAGTGCGAAAGGGGAAGACTATGGCTACACCTTC. The V call is TRBV10-3, the J call TRBJ1-2; D possibly corresponds to TRBD1 (5 bases). The length of the CDR3 is 14 residues. Trimming took off 4 bases at V and 3 bases at J, with 12 bases between the two ends. The V gene's germline CDR1 is ENHRY and CDR2 SYGVKD.

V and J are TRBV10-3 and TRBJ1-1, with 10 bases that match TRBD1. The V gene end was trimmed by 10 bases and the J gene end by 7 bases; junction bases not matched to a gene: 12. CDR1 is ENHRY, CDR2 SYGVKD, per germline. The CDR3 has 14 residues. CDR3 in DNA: TGTGCCACCCAAGGCAGACAGGGGGCCGGTGAAGCTTTCTTT. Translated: CATQGRQGAGEAFF.

As DNA, the CDR3 is TGTGCCAGCAGTTTAGCGCAGGATTCACCCCTCCACTTT. Its translation is CASSLAQDSPLHF. The genes are TRBV12-3 or TRBV12-4 and TRBJ1-6, with unresolved D. V was shortened by 0 bases and J by 8 bases, with 5 bases between the two germline ends. CDR3 length: 13 amino acids.

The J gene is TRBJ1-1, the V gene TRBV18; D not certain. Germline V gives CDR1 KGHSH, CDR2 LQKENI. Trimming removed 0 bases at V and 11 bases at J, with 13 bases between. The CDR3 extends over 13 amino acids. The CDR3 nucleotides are TGTGCCAGCTCACCACCGTACCGGGAGGGTGCTTTCTTT. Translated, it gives CASSPPYREGAFF.

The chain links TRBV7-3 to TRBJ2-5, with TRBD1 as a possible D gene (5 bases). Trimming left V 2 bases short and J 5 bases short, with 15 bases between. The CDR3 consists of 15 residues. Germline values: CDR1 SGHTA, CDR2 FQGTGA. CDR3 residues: CASSLEARVGETQYF. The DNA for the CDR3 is TGTGCCAGCAGCTTAGAGGCCAGGGTTGGGGAGACCCAGTACTTC.